Listed below are T cell receptor beta chains from one sample, sequenced in a study of metastatic and nonmetastatic thyroid tumors. Through MiXCR, TCRdb re-clonotyped the PCR reads. Counted here are several thousand clones, approximately 32% occurring once; the ten biggest clones make up roughly 10%. The sample consisted of tumor tissue. These receptor sequences come from a female donor with papillary thyroid cancer or a benign thyroid nodule (not recorded which). Some clones in this sample may be carry-over from other donors' samples. Each CDR3 is given with its conserved first and last residue. D genes are given only for firm matches. Clone size is given for some rows only: seen once, a few or many times, or a class if the clone is expanded.

j_gene,v_gene,abundance,d_gene,CDR3nt,CDR3aa
TRBJ2-7,TRBV4-1,.,.,TGCGCCAGCAGCCGTCAAGGGTCTTGGGGCGAGCAGTACTTC,CASSRQGSWGEQYF
TRBJ2-3,TRBV12-3/TRBV12-4,few,.,TGTGCCAGCAGTTTGAAAATCTGGAGGTCGGAGTATTTT,CASSLKIWRSEYF
TRBJ2-2,TRBV7-9,many,TRBD2,TGTGCCAGCAGCTTGACTAGCGCGAACACCGGGGAGCTGTTTTTT,CASSLTSANTGELFF
TRBJ2-1,TRBV27,large,.,TGTGCCAGCAGCCCGGGGGCAGGCCCCAGCTCCTACAATGAGCAGTTCTTC,CASSPGAGPSSYNEQFF
TRBJ2-7,TRBV15,.,.,TGTGCCACCAGCAGAGATGGCGGAGGCACCTACGAGCAGTACTTC,CATSRDGGGTYEQYF
TRBJ1-2,TRBV5-4,many,.,TGTGCCAGCAGCTCGCCGACAGATTTCTATGGCTACACCTTC,CASSSPTDFYGYTF
TRBJ2-7,TRBV5-4,many,.,TGTGCCAGGAAGGATAGTCGGGTAATGAACGAGCAGTACTTC,CARKDSRVMNEQYF
TRBJ1-2,TRBV20-1,.,.,TGCAGTGCTGTCGGACAGCAGGTGGGCACCTTC,CSAVGQQVGTF
TRBJ2-1,TRBV27,medium-sized,.,TGTGCCAGCAGTTCCTCCATTGGACATGAGCAGTTCTTC,CASSSSIGHEQFF
TRBJ1-1,TRBV19,.,.,TGTGCCACTCAGGGTCGTGGGTACACTGAAGCTTTCTTT,CATQGRGYTEAFF
TRBJ2-5,TRBV12-3/TRBV12-4,medium-sized,.,TGTGCCAGCAGTTTAATAAGCGATCCAGAGACCCAGTACTTC,CASSLISDPETQYF
TRBJ2-7,TRBV28,.,.,TGTGCCAGCAGCTTATATGGGATGGGGCATGACCTCTACGAGCAGTACTTC,CASSLYGMGHDLYEQYF
TRBJ2-7,TRBV2,many,TRBD2,TGTGTCAGTCGTAGCGGGAGCTCGACCTACGAGCAGTACTTC,CVSRSGSSTYEQYF
TRBJ2-3,TRBV5-1,.,.,TGCGCCAGCAGCGGACCACTATCTAGCACAGATACGCAGTATTTT,CASSGPLSSTDTQYF
TRBJ1-2,TRBV6-1,few,TRBD1,TGTGCCAGCAGACGGACAGGAGGAACGCCTGCTGGCTACACCTTC,CASRRTGGTPAGYTF
TRBJ2-1,TRBV5-1,.,.,TGCGCCAGCAGCTTGGTGGATGAGCAGTTCTTC,CASSLVDEQFF
TRBJ2-1,TRBV11-2,.,TRBD2,TGTGCCAGCAGCTTAGAACGAGCGGGACGGGGCGGTGAGCAGTTGTTC,CASSLERAGRGGEQLF
TRBJ1-2,TRBV7-6,.,.,TGTGCCAGCAGCTTAGAAACAAACTCTGGGGGCTACACCTTC,CASSLETNSGGYTF
TRBJ2-3,TRBV5-1,.,.,TGCGCCAGCAGCTTGCAAAGGGGGGAAGAGACGCAGTATTTT,CASSLQRGEETQYF
TRBJ1-6,TRBV30,.,.,TGTGCCTGGAGTGCGGGGTGGAATTCACCCCTCCACTTT,CAWSAGWNSPLHF
TRBJ1-1,TRBV12-3/TRBV12-4,few,.,TGTTCCAGCAGTTTACTAGCGGTGAACACTGAAGCTTTCTTT,CSSSLLAVNTEAFF
TRBJ2-5,TRBV7-6,.,.,TGTGCCAGCAGCTTAGCTTCAGGGGACGATCTAGAGACCCAGTACTTC,CASSLASGDDLETQYF
TRBJ2-3,TRBV2,medium-sized,TRBD1,TGTGCCAGCGGCTCAGGACAGGTTCTTCCAGATACGCAGTATTTT,CASGSGQVLPDTQYF
TRBJ2-3,TRBV7-8,many,TRBD2,TGTGCCAGCAGCTCTAGCGGGAAGACAGATACGCAGTATTTT,CASSSSGKTDTQYF
TRBJ2-7,TRBV7-3,.,.,TGTGCCAGCAGCCCACCGGGCGGCTCCTACGAGCAGTACTTC,CASSPPGGSYEQYF
TRBJ1-4,TRBV15,few,.,TGTGCCACCGCCCGGGACTCAACAACTAATGAAAAACTGTTTTTT,CATARDSTTNEKLFF
TRBJ2-5,TRBV2,.,TRBD1,TGTGCCAGCAGCGATACAGGGGGCGCAGAGACCCAGTACTTC,CASSDTGGAETQYF
TRBJ2-2,TRBV5-4,.,.,TGTGCCAGCAGCTTGGAAGGGGACACCGGGGAGCTGTTTTTT,CASSLEGDTGELFF
TRBJ2-1,TRBV20-1,few,.,TGCAGTGCCGGAGGGATCTTTGTCTCCTACAATGAGCAGTTCTTC,CSAGGIFVSYNEQFF
TRBJ2-7,TRBV6-2/TRBV6-3,few,.,TGTGCCAGCAGTCCTTCGGAGACAGCCTACGAGCAGTACTTC,CASSPSETAYEQYF
TRBJ1-1,TRBV28,medium-sized,.,TGTGCCAGCAGTTTAAGACAGATGGGGGACACTGAAGCTTTCTTT,CASSLRQMGDTEAFF
TRBJ2-3,TRBV3-1,.,TRBD2,TGTGCCAGCAGCCACCGTGTAGCGGGGTCCACAGATACGCAGTATTTT,CASSHRVAGSTDTQYF
TRBJ1-2,TRBV3-1,once,TRBD1,TGTGCCAGCAGCCGGGGGACAGCTAACTATGGCTACACCTTC,CASSRGTANYGYTF
TRBJ1-1,TRBV18,medium-sized,.,TGTGCCAGCTCACCAGGGTTGAACACTGAAGCTTTCTTT,CASSPGLNTEAFF
TRBJ2-7,TRBV5-5,once,TRBD2,TGTGCCAGCAGCTTGGAGTTATCTGGGGTTCGGGAGGATCAGTACTTC,CASSLELSGVREDQYF
TRBJ2-3,TRBV2,.,TRBD2,TGTGCCAGCAGTGGTTCGGGACTAGCGGGAGCGGGAAGCACAGATACGCAGTATTTT,CASSGSGLAGAGSTDTQYF
TRBJ2-3,TRBV5-1,.,TRBD2,TGCGCCAGCAGCTTTCTAGCGGGTGATGGCACAGATACGCAGTATTTT,CASSFLAGDGTDTQYF
TRBJ2-7,TRBV20-1,medium-sized,TRBD2,TGCAGTGCTAGAGACGGGACTAGGCGGTACGAGCAGTACTTC,CSARDGTRRYEQYF
TRBJ1-2,TRBV19,.,.,TGTGCCAGTAGCAGTAATGGCTCCTCCTTC,CASSSNGSSF
TRBJ2-7,TRBV20-1,.,TRBD2,TGCAGTGCTGGGACTAGAGAGCAGTACTTC,CSAGTREQYF